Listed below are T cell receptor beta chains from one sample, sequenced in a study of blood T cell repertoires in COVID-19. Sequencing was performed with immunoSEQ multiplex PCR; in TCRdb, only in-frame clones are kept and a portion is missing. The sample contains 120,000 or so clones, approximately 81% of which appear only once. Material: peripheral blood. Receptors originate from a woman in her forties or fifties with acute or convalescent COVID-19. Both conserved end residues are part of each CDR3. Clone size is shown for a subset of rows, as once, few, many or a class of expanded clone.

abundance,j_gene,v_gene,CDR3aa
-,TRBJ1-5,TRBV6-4,CASSERYSNQPQHF
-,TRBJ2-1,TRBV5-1,CASSLGGTGGIYEQFF
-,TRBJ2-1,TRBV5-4,CASSLGDRNNEQFF
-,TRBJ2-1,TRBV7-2,CASSFSSGSDLEQFF
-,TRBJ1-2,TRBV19,CASSSAGGSYGYTF
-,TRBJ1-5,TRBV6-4,CANPWGPHILTGNNQPQHF
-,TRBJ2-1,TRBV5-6,CASSFKGTGANEQFF
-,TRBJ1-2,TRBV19,CASSIDLPGVLGYTF
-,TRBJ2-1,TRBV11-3,CASSTGTGINNEQFF
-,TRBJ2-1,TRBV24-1,CATGGGGPDEQFF
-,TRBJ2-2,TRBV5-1,CASSHGLAENTGELFF
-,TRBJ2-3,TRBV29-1,CSARAGGTDTQYF
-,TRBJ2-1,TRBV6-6,CASRKATSYNEQFF
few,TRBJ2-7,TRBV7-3,CASSPGTSGRTSEQYF
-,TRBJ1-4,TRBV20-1,CSAQNNEKLFF
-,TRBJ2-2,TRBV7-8,CASSPPTSGGSLTGELFF
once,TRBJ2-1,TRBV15,CATSRGPSGRGFEQFF
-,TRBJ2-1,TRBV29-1,CSVGASGSSEQFF
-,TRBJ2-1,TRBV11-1,CASSTGTGIYNEQFF
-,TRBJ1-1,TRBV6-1,CASSDSWGRDTEAFF
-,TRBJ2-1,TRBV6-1,CASSDSGSFFEQFF
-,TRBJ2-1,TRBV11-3,CASSVYPVNEQFF
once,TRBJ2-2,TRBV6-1,CASSEAGQNTGELFF
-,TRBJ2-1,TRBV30,CAWSWLAGEYNEQFF
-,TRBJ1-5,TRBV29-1,CSVGGTGLDQPQHF
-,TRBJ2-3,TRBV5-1,CASGTRLAGDRQYF
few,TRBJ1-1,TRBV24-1,CATSVAGGTEAFF
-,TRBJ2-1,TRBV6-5,CASSTPPTGGGEQFF
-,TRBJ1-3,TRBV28,CASRGGGAGNTIYF
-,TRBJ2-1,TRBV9,CASSSTTSGSSNEQFF
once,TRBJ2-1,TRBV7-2,CASSFLLAGARNEQFF
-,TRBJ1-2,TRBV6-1,CASSESPQGNYGYTF
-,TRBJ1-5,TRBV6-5,CASRRDRGPGQPQHF
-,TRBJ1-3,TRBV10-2,CAAREGDGNTIYF
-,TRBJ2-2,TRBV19,CASSRTSGGTGELFF
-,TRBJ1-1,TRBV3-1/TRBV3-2,CASSRRQVNTEAFF
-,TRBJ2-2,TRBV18,CASSGQANTGELFF
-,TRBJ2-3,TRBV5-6,CASSSLGQPLGTDTQYF
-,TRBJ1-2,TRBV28,CAAGGTANYGYTF
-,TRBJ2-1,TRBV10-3,CAISEREQNEQFF
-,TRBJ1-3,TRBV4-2,CASSQAQGTSGNTIYF
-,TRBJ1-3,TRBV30,CAWSVRTSGNTIYF
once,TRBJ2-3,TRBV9,CASSGGHTDTQYF
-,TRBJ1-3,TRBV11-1,CASSPGSGNTIYF
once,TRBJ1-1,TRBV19,CASSIIGQGRPEAFF